A single TCR beta chain is shown here with its context. The CDR3 is 15 amino acids. V shed 5 bases and J 4 bases; nucleotides not matched to a gene: 8. The germline gives CDR1 LNHDA, CDR2 SQIVND (reference sequence). The entry originates in a study of blood T cell repertoires in COVID-19. Study-level information: The study drew acute and convalescent COVID-19 samples from the United States, Italy and Spain. PBMCs, B-cell-depleted T cells, or T cells were the source of the cDNA or gDNA that made up the material.

As processed by the authors: Amplification with reference gene primers provided the estimates of nucleated cell counts. The data were produced by immunoSEQ multiplex PCR, yet TCRdb's version contains in-frame clones alone and is incomplete. The V and J calls and clone size come from that table; D and trimming were worked out from the DNA. This table holds around 150,000 clones, approximately 82% found once. The clonotype comes from a middle-aged woman with COVID-19, enrolled during active disease. The V gene is TRBV19, the J gene TRBJ2-3; 8 nucleotides match TRBD1. Sample: peripheral blood. CDR3 DNA sequence: TGTGCCAGTAGTCCCGGACAGGGATCGGCAGATACGCAGTATTTT. Its protein is CASSPGQGSADTQYF.